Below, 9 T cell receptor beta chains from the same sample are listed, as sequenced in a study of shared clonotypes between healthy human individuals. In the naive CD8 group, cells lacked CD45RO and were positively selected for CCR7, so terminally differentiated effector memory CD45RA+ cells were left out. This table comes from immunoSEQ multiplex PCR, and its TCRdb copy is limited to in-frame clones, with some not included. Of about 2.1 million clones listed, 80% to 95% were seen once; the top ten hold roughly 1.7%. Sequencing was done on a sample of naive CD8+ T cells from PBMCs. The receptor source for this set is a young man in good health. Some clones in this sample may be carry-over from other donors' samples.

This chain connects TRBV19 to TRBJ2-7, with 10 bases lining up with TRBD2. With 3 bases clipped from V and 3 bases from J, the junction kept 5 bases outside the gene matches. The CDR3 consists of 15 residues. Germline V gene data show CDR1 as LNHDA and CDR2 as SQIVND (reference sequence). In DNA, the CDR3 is TGTGCCAGTAGTATTAGGGCTAGCGGGAGCTACGAGCAGTACTTC. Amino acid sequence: CASSIRASGSYEQYF.

CDR3 in DNA: TGTGCCTGGAGTGTGTGGGTCGGGCGGGGTGAGCAGTTCTTC. Residues: CAWSVWVGRGEQFF. The chain links TRBV30 to TRBJ2-1, with D perhaps matching TRBD2 (6 bases). The CDR3 loop spans 14 amino acids. Trimming took off 0 bases at V and 9 bases at J, with 15 bases between the two ends. Germline assignment: CDR1 GTSNPN and CDR2 SVGIG (reference sequence).

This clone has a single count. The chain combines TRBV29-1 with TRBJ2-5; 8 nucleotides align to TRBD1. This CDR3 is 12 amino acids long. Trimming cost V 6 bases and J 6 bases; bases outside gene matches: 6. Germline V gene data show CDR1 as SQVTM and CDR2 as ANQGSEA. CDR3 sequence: CSVGGQGKTQYF. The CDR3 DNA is TGCAGCGTGGGAGGACAGGGAAAGACCCAGTACTTC.

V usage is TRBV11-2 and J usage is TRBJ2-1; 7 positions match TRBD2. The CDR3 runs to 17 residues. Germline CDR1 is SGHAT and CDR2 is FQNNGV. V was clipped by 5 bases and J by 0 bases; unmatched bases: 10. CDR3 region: CASSPRNRGSSYNEQFF. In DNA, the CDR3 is TGTGCCAGCAGCCCGAGAAACCGCGGGAGCTCCTACAATGAGCAGTTCTTC.

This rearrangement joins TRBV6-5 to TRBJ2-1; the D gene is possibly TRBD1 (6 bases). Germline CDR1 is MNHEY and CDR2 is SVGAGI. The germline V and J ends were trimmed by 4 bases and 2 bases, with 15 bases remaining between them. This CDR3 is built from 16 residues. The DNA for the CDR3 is TGTGCCAGCAGTTCAGGGGCCCCCGGTCCCTACAATGAGCAGTTCTTC. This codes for CASSSGAPGPYNEQFF.

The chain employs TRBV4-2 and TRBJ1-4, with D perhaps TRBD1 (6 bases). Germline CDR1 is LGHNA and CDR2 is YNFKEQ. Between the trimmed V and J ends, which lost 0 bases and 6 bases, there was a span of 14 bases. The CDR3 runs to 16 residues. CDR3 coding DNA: TGTGCCAGCAGCCAAGATTCGGGGGGCTTTGATGAAAAACTGTTTTTT. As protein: CASSQDSGGFDEKLFF.

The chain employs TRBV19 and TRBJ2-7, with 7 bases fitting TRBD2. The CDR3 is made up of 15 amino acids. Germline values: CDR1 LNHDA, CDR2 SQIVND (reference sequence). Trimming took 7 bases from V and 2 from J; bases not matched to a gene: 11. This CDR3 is CASTAAPSGTYEQYF. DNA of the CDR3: TGTGCCAGTACGGCTGCGCCTAGCGGTACCTACGAGCAGTACTTC.

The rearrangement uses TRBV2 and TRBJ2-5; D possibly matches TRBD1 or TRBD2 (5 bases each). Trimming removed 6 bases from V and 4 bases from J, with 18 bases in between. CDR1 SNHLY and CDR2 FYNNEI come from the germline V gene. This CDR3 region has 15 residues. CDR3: CASSEGPTLAETQYF. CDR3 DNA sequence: TGTGCCAGCAGCGAGGGACCCACGCTGGCAGAGACCCAGTACTTC.

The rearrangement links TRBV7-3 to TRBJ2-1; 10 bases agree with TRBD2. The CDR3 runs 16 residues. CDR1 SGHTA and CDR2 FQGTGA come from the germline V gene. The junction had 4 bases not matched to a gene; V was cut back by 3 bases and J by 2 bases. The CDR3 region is CASSFGLAGAYNEQFF. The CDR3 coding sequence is TGTGCCAGCAGCTTCGGGCTAGCGGGGGCCTACAATGAGCAGTTCTTC. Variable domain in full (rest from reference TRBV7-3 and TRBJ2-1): GAGVSQTPSNKVTEKGKYVELRCDPISGHTALYWYRQSLGQGPEFLIYFQGTGAADDSGLPNDRFFAVRPEGSVSTLKIQRTERGDSAVYLCASSFGLAGAYNEQFFGPGTRLTVL.